These T cell receptor beta chains were read from a single sample in a study of PD-1 blockade in classical Hodgkin lymphoma. The table came from immunoSEQ multiplex PCR; TCRdb's copy has only in-frame clones and leaves some out. Of 50,000 to 65,000 clones listed, about 89% are singletons. This specimen consisted of peripheral blood mononuclear cells (PBMCs), obtained before the fourth cycle of nivolumab. The source of these receptors is a human donor with classical Hodgkin lymphoma. Both conserved end residues are part of each CDR3. D genes are given only for firm matches. Size values are once, few and many counts, or a class for expanded clones, and some rows have none.

clone_size j_call v_call d_call cdr3_nt cdr3_aa
. TRBJ1-5 TRBV5-1 . TGCGCCAGCAGCTTGGCCACCGATCAGCCCCAGCATTTT CASSLATDQPQHF
. TRBJ2-2 TRBV30 . TGTGCCTGGACAGGGCCGAACACCGGGGAGCTGTTTTTT CAWTGPNTGELFF
. TRBJ1-4 TRBV11-2 . TGTGCCAGCAGCTTTGCGGGACACTCAAGGGAAAAACTGTTTTTT CASSFAGHSREKLFF
. TRBJ2-1 TRBV6-6 . TGTGCCAGCAGTTACTCTAACAATGAGCAGTTCTTC CASSYSNNEQFF
. TRBJ1-1 TRBV30 . TGTGCCTGGAATCGGGGGGGGCACACTGAAGCTTTCTTT CAWNRGGHTEAFF
. TRBJ2-3 TRBV7-8 . TGTGCCAGCAGCTTACAGCCCCGGATCACTAGCACAGATACGCAGTATTTT CASSLQPRITSTDTQYF
. TRBJ2-2 TRBV28 . TGTGCCAGCAGTCCCGACACCGGGGAGCTGTTTTTT CASSPDTGELFF
. TRBJ1-4 TRBV19 . TGTGCCAGTAGCCTATCGACCTTCGCAACTAATGAAAAACTGTTTTTT CASSLSTFATNEKLFF
. TRBJ2-2 TRBV18 . TGTGCCAGCTCACCGAGGAGAACGAACACCGGGGAGCTGTTTTTT CASSPRRTNTGELFF
. TRBJ2-6 TRBV30 . TGTGCTTGTGGACAGCCCTCTGGGGCCAACGTCCTGACTTTC CACGQPSGANVLTF
. TRBJ1-2 TRBV15 . TGTGCCACCAGCTATCCAGGGACTAGGAACTATGGCTACACCTTC CATSYPGTRNYGYTF
. TRBJ2-5 TRBV7-6 . TGTGCCAGCAGCTCCGGTGGTGAGACCCAGTACTTC CASSSGGETQYF
few TRBJ2-7 TRBV10-1 . TGCGCCAGCAGTCCTGGGCCCTCCTACGAGCAGTACTTC CASSPGPSYEQYF
once TRBJ2-5 TRBV30 . TGTGCCTGGAGTGGCGGTGGGGGGGCCGGGGAGACCCAGTACTTC CAWSGGGGAGETQYF
few TRBJ1-2 TRBV30 . TGTGCCTGGAGTGTATGGGCAGAGAACTATGGCTACACCTTC CAWSVWAENYGYTF
. TRBJ1-6 TRBV7-9 TRBD1 TGTGCCAGCAGCTTGGGAAGGGGGCCCCTGAATTCACCCCTCCACTTT CASSLGRGPLNSPLHF
. TRBJ2-3 TRBV27 TRBD1 TGTGCCAGCAGCAGGGACAGGTTCACAGATACGCAGTATTTT CASSRDRFTDTQYF
. TRBJ1-2 TRBV14 . TGTGCCAGCAGCCAAGGTCCAGGGGCTACTGGCTACACCTTC CASSQGPGATGYTF
. TRBJ2-7 TRBV7-9 . TGTGCCAGCAGCTTAGTAGGCCCAACCGAGCAGTACTTC CASSLVGPTEQYF
. TRBJ1-3 TRBV30 . TGTGCCTGGAGTGCTACAGGGTCTGGAAACACCATATATTTT CAWSATGSGNTIYF
. TRBJ2-1 TRBV27 . TGTGCCAGCAGACCCGCCGGGGAGCGTGAGCAGTTCTTC CASRPAGEREQFF
. TRBJ1-1 TRBV5-1 TRBD1 TGCGCCAGCAGCTTCGGACAGGGTTTCGGGAACACTGAAGCTTTCTTT CASSFGQGFGNTEAFF